Presented here are 10 T cell receptor beta chains from one specimen sequenced in a study of CD8 T cells in Susac syndrome. cDNA came from approximately 0.5 to 1 ug RNA primed by random hexamers. From the immunoSEQ multiplex PCR reads, TCRdb called clonotypes with MiXCR, one entry per CDR3 protein. The sample consists of 150,000 to 250,000 distinct CDR3 sequences, roughly 95% of them appearing once. Input material: CD4+ T cells from PBMCs. Receptors originate from a human donor with multiple sclerosis.

V gene TRBV29-1 combines with J gene TRBJ1-1; no definite D call. V was clipped by 3 bases and J by 0 bases, with 8 bases between them. The germline gives CDR1 SQVTM, CDR2 ANQGSEA. This CDR3 has 13 residues. This chain's CDR3 is CSVDRSVNTEAFF. CDR3 DNA: TGCAGCGTTGATAGGTCCGTGAACACTGAAGCTTTCTTT.

The chain joins TRBV20-1 to TRBJ2-7; 8 bases map to TRBD2. The CDR3 contains 12 residues. The germline CDR1 and CDR2 sequences are DFQATT and SNEGSKA (reference sequence). Trimming took 7 bases from V and 4 from J; bases not matched to a gene: 6. DNA of the CDR3: TGCAGTGGACGGGAGGGCTTTTACGAGCAGTACTTC. Translation gives CSGREGFYEQYF.

The V gene is TRBV24-1, the J gene TRBJ1-2; D unclear. The V gene's germline CDR1 is KGHDR and CDR2 SFDVKD. The CDR3 is 13 amino acids. V was cut by 1 base and J by 5 bases, with 7 bases left in between. Here the CDR3 DNA reads TGTGCCACCAGTGATTTTCGGGGTTATGGCTACACCTTC. It encodes CATSDFRGYGYTF.

The V call is TRBV7-8, the J call TRBJ2-1; possibly TRBD1 or TRBD2 for D (6 bases each). This CDR3 spans 12 amino acids. The V end lost 6 bases, the J end lost 8 bases, and 11 bases lay between the germline ends. CDR1 SGHVS and CDR2 FQNEAQ come from the germline V gene. The CDR3 here is CASSPGADEQFF. The CDR3 nucleotides are TGTGCCAGCAGTCCGGGGGCAGATGAGCAGTTCTTC.

This rearrangement joins TRBV20-1 to TRBJ2-3, with D possibly being TRBD1 or TRBD2 (6 bases each). The CDR3 totals 14 residues. V was cut by 2 bases and J by 4 bases, with 13 bases left in between. Germline values: CDR1 DFQATT, CDR2 SNEGSKA (reference sequence). The CDR3 coding sequence is TGCAGTGCTAGAACACTAGCAGGGGCAGATACGCAGTATTTT. As protein: CSARTLAGADTQYF.

The chain employs TRBV20-1 and TRBJ1-1; 8 bases map to TRBD1. Losses at the gene ends were 0 bases for V and 3 bases for J; bases not matched to a gene: 6. CDR3 length: 15 residues. Germline V gene sequence: CDR1 DFQATT, CDR2 SNEGSKA (reference sequence). Written as DNA, the CDR3 is TGCAGTGCTAGAGACTGGACAGGGCGGGACACTGAAGCTTTCTTT. Protein sequence: CSARDWTGRDTEAFF.

This chain uses TRBV23-1 with TRBJ1-1; D is perhaps TRBD1 (6 bases). TRBV23-1 is sorted into the ORF group, with uncertain function. The CDR3 runs 14 residues. Between the trimmed V and J ends, which lost 0 bases and 10 bases, there was a span of 15 bases. CDR3 DNA sequence: TGCGCCAGCAGTCAATCGGGGCGGGGGCCGAGAGCTTTCTTT. Translated: CASSQSGRGPRAFF.

This chain uses TRBV6-5 with TRBJ1-1; D unresolved. V was cut by 7 bases and J by 1 base, with 7 bases left in between. CDR3 length equals 12 residues. Germline assignment: CDR1 MNHEY and CDR2 SVGAGI. The CDR3 DNA reads TGTGCCAGCACCAACGGGAACACTGAAGCTTTCTTT. Protein sequence: CASTNGNTEAFF.

The chain joins TRBV7-8 to TRBJ1-1, with D unclear. Trimming left V 1 base short and J 4 bases short, with 7 bases between. CDR1 SGHVS and CDR2 FQNEAQ come from the germline V gene. There are 13 residues in the CDR3. The CDR3 DNA is TGTGCCAGCAGCTTAGAAAGAAGCACTGAAGCTTTCTTT. Its translation: CASSLERSTEAFF.

The chain has TRBV30 and TRBJ2-1; D is possibly TRBD2 (6 bases). The CDR3 covers 14 residues. The V gene lost 0 bases and the J gene lost 5 bases, with 11 bases spanning the gap. Germline V CDR1 and CDR2: GTSNPN, SVGIG (reference sequence). The CDR3 region has the DNA TGTGCCTGGAGTGTAGCGGGCCTTGACAATGAGCAGTTCTTC. The encoded protein is CAWSVAGLDNEQFF.